This T cell receptor beta chain emerged from a study of CXCR3-negative and CXCR3-positive naive CD8 T cells. Study findings and constraints: Surface CD5 was comparable between naive subsets; TCR strength was inferred from TRB CDR3 properties. CXCR3-positive naive cells had TRB CDR3s that were more hydrophobic than CXCR3-negative naive cells had.

Germline CDR1 and CDR2: LGHNA and YNFKEQ. The CDR3 totals 18 residues. The method, 5' RACE with UMI labels, was used to prepare the TRB cDNA libraries. Each CDR3 protein gets one entry in TCRdb, which reprocessed the 5' RACE reads and gives no DNA. This repertoire includes about 130,000 distinct CDR3 sequences. Sorts performed in triplicate captured 300,000 or so cells each from every CD8+ T cell subset. Remarks on this clonotype: No antigen is known for it.

The sequence came from a human donor in good health. Some clones in this sample may be carry-over from other donors' samples. Specimen: naive CXCR3- CD8+ T cells from blood. Described subset: CD45RO-CCR7+CD27+CD95- naive CD8+ T cells lacking CXCR3 (TNR3-). The rearrangement uses TRBV4-2 and TRBJ2-4; without DNA, the TCRdb call of TRBD2 cannot be checked. The CDR3 sequence is CASSQVVAPTLAKNIQYF.